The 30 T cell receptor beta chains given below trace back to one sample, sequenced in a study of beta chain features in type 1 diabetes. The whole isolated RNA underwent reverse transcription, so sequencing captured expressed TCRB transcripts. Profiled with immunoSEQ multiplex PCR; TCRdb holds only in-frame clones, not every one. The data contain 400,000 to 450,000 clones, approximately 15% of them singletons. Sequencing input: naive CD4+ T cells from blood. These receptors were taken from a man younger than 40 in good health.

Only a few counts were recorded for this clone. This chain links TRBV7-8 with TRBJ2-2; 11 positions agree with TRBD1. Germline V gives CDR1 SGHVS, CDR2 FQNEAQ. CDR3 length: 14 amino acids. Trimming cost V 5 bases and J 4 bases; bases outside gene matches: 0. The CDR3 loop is CASSGTGGTGELFF. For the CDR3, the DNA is TGTGCCAGCAGCGGGACAGGGGGCACCGGGGAGCTGTTTTTT.

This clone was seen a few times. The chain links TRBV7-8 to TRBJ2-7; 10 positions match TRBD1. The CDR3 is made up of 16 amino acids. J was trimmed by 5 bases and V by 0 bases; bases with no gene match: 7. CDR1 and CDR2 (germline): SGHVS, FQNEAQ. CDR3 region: CASSLATGGLTDEQYF. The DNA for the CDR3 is TGTGCCAGCAGCTTAGCGACAGGGGGCCTAACGGACGAGCAGTACTTC.

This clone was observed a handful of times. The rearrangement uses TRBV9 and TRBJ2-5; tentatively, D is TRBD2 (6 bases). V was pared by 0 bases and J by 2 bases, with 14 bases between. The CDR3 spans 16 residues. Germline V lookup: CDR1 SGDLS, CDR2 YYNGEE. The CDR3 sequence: CASSVAARAGQETQYF. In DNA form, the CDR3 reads TGTGCCAGCAGCGTAGCTGCCAGGGCGGGGCAAGAGACCCAGTACTTC.

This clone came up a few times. CDR3 region: CASSLARVLRQETQYF. In DNA form, the CDR3 reads TGTGCCAGCAGCTTAGCAAGGGTACTACGTCAAGAGACCCAGTACTTC. This chain links TRBV7-8 with TRBJ2-5; D gene ambiguous. The CDR3 consists of 16 residues. The germline CDR1 and CDR2 sequences are SGHVS and FQNEAQ. V dropped 0 bases and J dropped 2 bases, with 13 bases sitting between them.

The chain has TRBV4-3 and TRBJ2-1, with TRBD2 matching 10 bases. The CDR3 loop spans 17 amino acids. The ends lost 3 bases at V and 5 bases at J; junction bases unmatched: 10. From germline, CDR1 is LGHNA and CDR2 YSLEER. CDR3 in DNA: TGCGCCAGCAGCCAGGTAGCGGGAGGTACGCTACACAATGAGCAGTTCTTC. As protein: CASSQVAGGTLHNEQFF.

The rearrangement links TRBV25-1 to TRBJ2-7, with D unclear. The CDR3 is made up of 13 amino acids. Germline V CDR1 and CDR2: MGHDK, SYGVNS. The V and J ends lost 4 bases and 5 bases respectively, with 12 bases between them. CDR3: CASSALGYDEQYF. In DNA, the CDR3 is TGTGCCAGCAGTGCCCTCGGTTATGACGAGCAGTACTTC.

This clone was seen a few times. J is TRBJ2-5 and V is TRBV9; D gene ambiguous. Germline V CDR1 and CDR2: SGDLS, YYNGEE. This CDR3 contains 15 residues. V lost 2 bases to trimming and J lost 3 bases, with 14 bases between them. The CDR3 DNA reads TGTGCCAGCAGCGTGTCCCCGGCTCCTGAAGAGACCCAGTACTTC. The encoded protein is CASSVSPAPEETQYF.

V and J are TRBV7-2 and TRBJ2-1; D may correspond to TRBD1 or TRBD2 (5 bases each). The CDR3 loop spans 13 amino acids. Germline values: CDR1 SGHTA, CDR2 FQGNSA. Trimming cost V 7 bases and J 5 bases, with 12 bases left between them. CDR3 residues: CASIRGVHNEQFF. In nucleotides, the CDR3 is TGTGCCAGCATCCGAGGGGTCCACAATGAGCAGTTCTTC.

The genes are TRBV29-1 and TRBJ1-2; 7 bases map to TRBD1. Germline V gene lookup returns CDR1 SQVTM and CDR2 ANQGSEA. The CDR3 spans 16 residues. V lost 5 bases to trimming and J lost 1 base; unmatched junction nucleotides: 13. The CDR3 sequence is CSVINRGSNHNYGYTF. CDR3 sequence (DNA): TGCAGCGTTATAAACAGGGGATCAAACCATAACTATGGCTACACCTTC.

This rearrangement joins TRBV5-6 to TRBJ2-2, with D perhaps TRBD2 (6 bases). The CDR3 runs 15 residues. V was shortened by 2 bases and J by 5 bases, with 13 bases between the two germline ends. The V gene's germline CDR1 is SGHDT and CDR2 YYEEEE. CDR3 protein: CASSFNGRLTGELFF. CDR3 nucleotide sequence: TGTGCCAGCAGCTTCAACGGGAGACTGACCGGGGAGCTGTTTTTT.

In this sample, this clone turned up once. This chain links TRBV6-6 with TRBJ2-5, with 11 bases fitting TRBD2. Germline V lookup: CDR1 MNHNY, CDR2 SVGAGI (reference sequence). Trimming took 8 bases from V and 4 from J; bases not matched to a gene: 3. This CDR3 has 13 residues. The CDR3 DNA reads TGTGCCAGCCGGGGGACTAGCGGAGAGACCCAGTACTTC. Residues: CASRGTSGETQYF.

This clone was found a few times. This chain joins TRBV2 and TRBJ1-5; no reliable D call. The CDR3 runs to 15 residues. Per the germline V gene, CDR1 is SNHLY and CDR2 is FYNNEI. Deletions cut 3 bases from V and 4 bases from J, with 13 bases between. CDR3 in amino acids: CASSDNLLGNQPQHF. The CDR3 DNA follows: TGTGCCAGCAGTGATAATTTACTGGGGAATCAGCCCCAGCATTTT.

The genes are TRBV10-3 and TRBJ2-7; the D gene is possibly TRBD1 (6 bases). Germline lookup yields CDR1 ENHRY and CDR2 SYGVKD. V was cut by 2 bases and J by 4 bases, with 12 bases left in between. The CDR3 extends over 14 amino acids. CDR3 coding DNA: TGTGCCATCAGTGAGCCTCTGGACAGTTACGAGCAGTACGTC. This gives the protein CAISEPLDSYEQYV.

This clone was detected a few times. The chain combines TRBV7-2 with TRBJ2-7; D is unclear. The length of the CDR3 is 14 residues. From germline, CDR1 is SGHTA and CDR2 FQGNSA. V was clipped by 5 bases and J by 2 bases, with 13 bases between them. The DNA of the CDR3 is TGTGCCAGCAGCCCAGTCTCGGGCCCCTACGAGCAGTACGTC. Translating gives CASSPVSGPYEQYV.

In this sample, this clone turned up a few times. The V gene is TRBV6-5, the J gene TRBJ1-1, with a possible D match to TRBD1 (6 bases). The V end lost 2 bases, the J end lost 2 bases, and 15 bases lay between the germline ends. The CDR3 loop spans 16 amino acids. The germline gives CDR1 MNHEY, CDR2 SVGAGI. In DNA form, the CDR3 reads TGTGCCAGCAGTTACCGTGCCTCGGACAGAAACACTGAAGCTTTCTTT. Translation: CASSYRASDRNTEAFF.

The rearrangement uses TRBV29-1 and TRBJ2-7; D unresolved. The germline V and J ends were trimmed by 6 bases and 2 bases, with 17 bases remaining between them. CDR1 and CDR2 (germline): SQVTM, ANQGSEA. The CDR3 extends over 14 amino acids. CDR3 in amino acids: CSVVGYRKTYEQYF. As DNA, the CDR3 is TGCAGCGTGGTGGGCTACCGAAAGACCTACGAGCAGTACTTC.

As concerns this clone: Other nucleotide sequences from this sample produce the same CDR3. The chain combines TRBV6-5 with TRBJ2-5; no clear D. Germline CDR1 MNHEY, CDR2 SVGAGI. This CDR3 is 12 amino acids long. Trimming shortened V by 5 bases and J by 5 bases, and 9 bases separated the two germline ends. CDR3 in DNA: TGTGCCAGCAGTCGACTCGGGGAGACCCAGTACTTC. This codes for CASSRLGETQYF.

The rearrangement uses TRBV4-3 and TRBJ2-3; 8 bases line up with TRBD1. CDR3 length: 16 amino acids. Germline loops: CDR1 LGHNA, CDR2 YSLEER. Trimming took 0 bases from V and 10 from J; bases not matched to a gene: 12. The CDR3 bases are TGCGCCAGCAGCCAAGATACAGGGGGTCCTTGGGAGGCGCAGTATTTT. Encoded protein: CASSQDTGGPWEAQYF.

CDR3 bases: TGCGCCAGCAGCTTGTCTAGCGGTTACGAGCAGTACGTC. Residues: CASSLSSGYEQYV. This chain connects TRBV5-1 to TRBJ2-7; 7 positions match TRBD2. CDR3 length: 13 amino acids. The ends lost 1 base at V and 4 bases at J; junction bases unmatched: 2. Germline CDR1 reads SGHRS; CDR2 reads YFSETQ.

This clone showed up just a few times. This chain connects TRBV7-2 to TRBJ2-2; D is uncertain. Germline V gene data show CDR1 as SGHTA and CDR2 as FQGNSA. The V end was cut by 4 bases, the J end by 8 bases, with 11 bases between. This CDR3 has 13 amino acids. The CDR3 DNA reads TGTGCCAGCAGCTCCGTATTCTTTGGGGAGCTGTTTTTT. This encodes CASSSVFFGELFF.

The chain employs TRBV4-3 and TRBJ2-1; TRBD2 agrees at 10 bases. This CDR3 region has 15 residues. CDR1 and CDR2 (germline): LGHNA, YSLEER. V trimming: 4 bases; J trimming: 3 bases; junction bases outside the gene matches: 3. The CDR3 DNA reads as TGCGCCAGCAGCCCGCGGACTAGCGGCTACAATGAGCAGTTCTTC. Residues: CASSPRTSGYNEQFF.

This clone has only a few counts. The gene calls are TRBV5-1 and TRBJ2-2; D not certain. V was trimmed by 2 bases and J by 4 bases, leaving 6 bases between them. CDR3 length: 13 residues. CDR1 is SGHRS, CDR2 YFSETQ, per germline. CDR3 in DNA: TGCGCCAGCAGCTTATCATTCACCGGGGAGCTGTTTTTT. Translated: CASSLSFTGELFF.

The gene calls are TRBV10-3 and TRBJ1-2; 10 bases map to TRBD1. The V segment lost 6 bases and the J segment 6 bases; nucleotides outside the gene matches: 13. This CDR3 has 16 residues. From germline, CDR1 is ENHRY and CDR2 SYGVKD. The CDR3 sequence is CAIRGTGQGIGNGYTF. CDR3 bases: TGTGCCATCAGAGGAACGGGACAGGGGATCGGCAATGGCTACACCTTC.

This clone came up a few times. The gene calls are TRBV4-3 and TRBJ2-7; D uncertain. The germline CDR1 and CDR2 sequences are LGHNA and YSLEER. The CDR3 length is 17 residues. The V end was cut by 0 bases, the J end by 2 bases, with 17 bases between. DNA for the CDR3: TGCGCCAGCAGCCAAGATTTACTGGGCCGGACCCCCTACGAGCAGTACTTC. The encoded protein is CASSQDLLGRTPYEQYF.

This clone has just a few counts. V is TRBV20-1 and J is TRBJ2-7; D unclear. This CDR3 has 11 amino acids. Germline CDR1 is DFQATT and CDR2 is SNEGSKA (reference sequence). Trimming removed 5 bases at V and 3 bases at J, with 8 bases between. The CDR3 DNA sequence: TGCAGTGCTCCTAGAGACTACGAGCAGTACTTC. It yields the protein CSAPRDYEQYF.

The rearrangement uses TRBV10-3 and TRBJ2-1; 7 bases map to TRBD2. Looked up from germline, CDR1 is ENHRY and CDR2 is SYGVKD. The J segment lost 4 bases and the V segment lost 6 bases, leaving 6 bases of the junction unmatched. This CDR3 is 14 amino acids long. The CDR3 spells CAIRSGALYNEQFF. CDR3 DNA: TGTGCCATCAGGAGCGGGGCCCTTTACAATGAGCAGTTCTTC.

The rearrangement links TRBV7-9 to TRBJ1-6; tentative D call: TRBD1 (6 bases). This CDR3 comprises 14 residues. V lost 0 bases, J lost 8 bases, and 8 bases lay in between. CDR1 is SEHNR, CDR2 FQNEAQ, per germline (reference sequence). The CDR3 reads CASSLARGYSPLHF. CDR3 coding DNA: TGTGCCAGCAGCTTAGCGAGGGGGTATTCACCCCTCCACTTT. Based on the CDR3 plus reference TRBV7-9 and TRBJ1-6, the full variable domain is DTGVSQNPRHKITKRGQNVTFRCDPISEHNRLYWYRQTLGQGPEFLTYFQNEAQLEKSRLLSDRFSAERPKGSFSTLEIQRTEQGDSAMYLCASSLARGYSPLHFGNGTRLTVT.

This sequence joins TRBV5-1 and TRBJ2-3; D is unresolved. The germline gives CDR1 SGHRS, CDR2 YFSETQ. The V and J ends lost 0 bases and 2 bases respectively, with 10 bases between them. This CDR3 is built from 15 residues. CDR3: CASSLDGRFTDTQYF. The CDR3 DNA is TGCGCCAGCAGCTTGGATGGGCGGTTCACAGATACGCAGTATTTT.

The DNA of the CDR3 is TGCGCCAGCAGCCAAAACCCTAGCGAACCGTACGGGGGCTACACCTTC. The encoded protein is CASSQNPSEPYGGYTF. The gene calls are TRBV4-3 and TRBJ1-2; D gene ambiguous. The CDR3 loop spans 16 amino acids. The V gene lost 2 bases and the J gene lost 8 bases, with 21 bases spanning the gap. Germline V CDR1 and CDR2: LGHNA, YSLEER.

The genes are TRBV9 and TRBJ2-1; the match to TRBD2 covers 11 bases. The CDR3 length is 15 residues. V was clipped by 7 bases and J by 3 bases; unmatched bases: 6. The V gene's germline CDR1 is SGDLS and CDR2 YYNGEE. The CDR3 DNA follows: TGTGCCAGCGGGACCGGGACTAGCGGCTACAATGAGCAGTTCTTC. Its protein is CASGTGTSGYNEQFF.